This TCR beta chain originates from a study of relationships among human T cell subsets. Whole-study results and caveats: Over 55% of CD8+ cytotoxic sequences came from clones with over 100 reads. Bead sorting may have left some CD4+CD8+ double-positive cells.

The T cell receptor alpha and beta CDR3 regions were amplified from mRNA by semiquantitative ARM-PCR. In ARM-PCR, communal superprimers followed tagged nested gene-specific primers for exponential amplification. Before the second round, exonuclease removed the nested primers. One entry per CDR3 protein results from TCRdb running MiXCR on the multiplex PCR reads. The sample lists about 13,000 distinct CDR3 sequences, 67% occurring once. Germline CDR1 and CDR2: MDHEN and SYDVKM. V dropped 11 bases and J dropped 5 bases, with 18 bases sitting between them. The CDR3 has 13 amino acids. In regard to this clonotype: Its antigen is as yet unknown.

Bead selections for CD25, CD56 and CD294 left a flow-through collected as Th1 cells. Subset-specific monoclonal antibody beads were used to isolate T cell subsets. This receptor was identified in a man aged 35 to 55 in good health. The rearrangement joins TRBV28 to TRBJ1-2; D not certain. Input material: CD4+ Th1 cells sorted from blood. The CDR3 DNA reads TGTGCCGCCCGGGGAGGCCCTCATTATGGCTACACCTTC. Translated, it gives CAARGGPHYGYTF.